This TCR beta chain is from a study of blood T cells in healthy people across ages. Whole-study findings and limits: Whereas aged donors had fewer naive CD4+ cells, long-lived donors had more of them and higher diversity.

Notes on this clonotype: Its target is not known.

Primers used in a second PCR of roughly 7 to 12 cycles were a sample-barcoded 5' primer and a J-beta primer mix. TCRdb called the 5' RACE reads again in MiXCR, with one record for every CDR3 protein. The sample has hundreds of thousands of distinct CDR3 sequences; under 70% are singletons. V was pared by 3 bases and J by 4 bases, with 6 bases of the junction left unmatched. The CDR3 runs to 15 residues. Germline V gives CDR1 SGDLS, CDR2 YYNGEE. RNA extraction gave at least 5.5 micrograms of total RNA per sample. J is TRBJ2-1 and V is TRBV9; the match to TRBD2 covers 8 bases. The TCR originated in a man aged 55-75 years in good health. The sample was blood. CDR3 DNA: TGTGCCAGCAGCGACGCGGGGGGATCTTACAATGAGCAGTTCTTC. It encodes CASSDAGGSYNEQFF.